Sequencing of this T cell receptor (beta chain) was carried out in a study of T-cell memory formation after mild COVID-19. This clonotype was counted ten times or more. Germline V lookup: CDR1 MDHEN, CDR2 SYDVKM. Trimming removed 6 bases from V and 4 bases from J, with 13 bases in between. The CDR3 is made up of 13 amino acids. TCRdb re-analysed the 5' RACE reads in MiXCR, keeping a single row per CDR3 protein. The sample records roughly 480,000 distinct CDR3 sequences, approximately 23% being singletons. The chain uses TRBV28 and TRBJ2-7; possibly TRBD1 for D (6 bases). What was sequenced was PBMCs or a T cell subset sorted from them (not recorded which). This receptor was taken from an adult woman who had mild COVID-19 (a few samples of this study predate the infection). Cell type and time point are not known. This CDR3 reads CASSETGRYEQYF. CDR3 nucleotides: TGTGCCAGCAGCGAAACAGGGAGATACGAGCAGTACTTC.